The sequence of this TCR beta chain was determined in a study of blood T cell repertoires in COVID-19. Germline V gives CDR1 SGHAT, CDR2 FQDESV (reference sequence). The CDR3 has 16 amino acids. Between the trimmed V and J ends, which lost 1 base and 2 bases, there was a span of 12 bases. Source study methods: Nucleated cell number was recorded as an estimate derived from reference gene primer amplification. Assay: immunoSEQ multiplex PCR; the TCRdb copy retains only in-frame clones and omits some. Clone size and the V and J calls come from that table; the DNA yielded D and trimming. The sample includes approximately 94,000 clones, roughly 85% of them seen just once.

The origin of this receptor is a man between 65 and 85 years old with active or convalescent COVID-19. Sequenced material: peripheral blood. The chain employs TRBV11-1 and TRBJ2-1, with D tentatively TRBD2 (5 bases). Written as DNA, the CDR3 is TGTGCCAGCAGCTTAGGAGGGAGCGGTGCCTACAATGAGCAGTTCTTC. This encodes CASSLGGSGAYNEQFF.